One sample yielded the 11 T cell receptor beta chains listed below, sequenced in a study of OX40 agonist ivuxolimab in advanced cancers. Sequenced by immunoSEQ multiplex PCR; TCRdb stores in-frame clones only, minus some. Found here are 75,000 or so clones, approximately 84% of them singletons; the top ten hold 20% to 25%. Sequencing used CD4+ or CD8+ T cells sorted from blood, obtained in a trial of the OX40 agonist ivuxolimab. The receptors were gathered from an adult with an advanced solid tumor such as melanoma, head and neck, liver or kidney cancer.

This rearrangement joins TRBV19 to TRBJ1-1; D may be TRBD1 (5 bases). Trimming removed 4 bases at V and 1 base at J, with 7 bases between. This CDR3 is built from 13 residues. Germline V gene data show CDR1 as LNHDA and CDR2 as SQIVND (reference sequence). CDR3 DNA: TGTGCCAGTAGTAAGACAGCGAACACTGAAGCTTTCTTT. Encoded protein: CASSKTANTEAFF. Drawing the rest from reference TRBV19 and TRBJ1-1, the complete variable domain is DGGITQSPKYLFRKEGQNVTLSCEQNLNHDAMYWYRQDPGQGLRLIYYSQIVNDFQKGDIAEGYSVSREKKESFPLTVTSAQKNPTAFYLCASSKTANTEAFFGQGTRLTVV.

This chain links TRBV7-8 with TRBJ2-5; no clear D gene. The end of the DNA fits TRBJ2-7 better, so the J call may be wrong. Germline values: CDR1 SGHVS, CDR2 FQNEAQ. The CDR3 length is 14 residues. Here the CDR3 reads CASSASQSSYEQYF. CDR3 sequence (DNA): TGTGCCAGCAGCGCGTCACAGAGCTCCTACGAGCAGTACTTC.

V is TRBV10-3 and J is TRBJ2-7, with 8 nucleotides matching TRBD1. Germline CDR1 is ENHRY and CDR2 is SYGVKD. After removal of 9 bases from V and 2 bases from J, the junction contained 9 bases not matched to a gene. This CDR3 spans 14 amino acids. The DNA for the CDR3 is TGTGCCATTCACGAGGGGGACAGGCCCTACGAGCAGTACTTC. Translation: CAIHEGDRPYEQYF.

J is TRBJ2-7 and V is TRBV9, with D uncertain. The germline V gene has CDR1 SGDLS and CDR2 YYNGEE. Trimming shortened V by 4 bases and J by 0 bases, and 11 bases separated the two germline ends. The CDR3 spans 14 residues. In DNA, the CDR3 is TGTGCCAGCAGCTCCACGGACGGCTCCTACGAGCAGTACTTC. It encodes CASSSTDGSYEQYF.

This sequence joins TRBV14 and TRBJ2-2; no firm D call. The V and J ends lost 1 base and 7 bases respectively, with 7 bases between them. CDR3 size: 13 residues. The germline V gene encodes CDR1 SGHDN and CDR2 FVKESK. The CDR3 here is CASSQVIGGELFF. CDR3 DNA: TGTGCCAGCAGCCAAGTGATCGGCGGGGAGCTGTTTTTT.

The rearrangement uses TRBV7-7 and TRBJ2-1, with TRBD2 as a possible D gene (6 bases). CDR1 SSHAT and CDR2 FNYEAQ come from the germline V gene (reference sequence). This CDR3 is 14 amino acids long. Trimming removed 1 base at V and 6 bases at J, with 10 bases between. This CDR3 reads CASSLDPRGNEQFF. For the CDR3, the DNA is TGTGCCAGCAGCTTAGATCCGCGGGGCAATGAGCAGTTCTTC.

This chain joins TRBV5-6 and TRBJ1-1; 10 bases are a match to TRBD1. The J segment lost 5 bases and the V segment lost 3 bases, leaving 16 bases of the junction unmatched. This CDR3 comprises 18 residues. Germline CDR1 is SGHDT and CDR2 is YYEEEE. The CDR3 sequence: CASSSLTGQGKKNTEAFF. CDR3 bases: TGTGCCAGCAGCTCACTTACGGGACAGGGGAAGAAAAATACTGAAGCTTTCTTT.

The rearrangement uses TRBV7-2 and TRBJ1-5; D possibly corresponds to TRBD1 (6 bases). Germline CDR1 is SGHTA and CDR2 is FQGNSA. The V end was cut by 4 bases, the J end by 1 base, with 17 bases between. This CDR3 is 17 amino acids long. The CDR3 loop is CASSSTFGTSSNQPQHF. CDR3 coding DNA: TGTGCCAGCAGCTCGACTTTCGGGACAAGCAGCAATCAGCCCCAGCATTTT.

The J gene is TRBJ2-1, the V gene TRBV10-3; either TRBD1 or TRBD2 may supply D (5 bases each). V lost 4 bases to trimming and J lost 9 bases, with 25 bases between them. Germline V gene data show CDR1 as ENHRY and CDR2 as SYGVKD. The CDR3 loop spans 17 amino acids. The DNA of the CDR3 is TGTGCCATCAGTGCCCCGGGGACGGTCGGATTGAGTGGTGAGCAGTTCTTC. Translation: CAISAPGTVGLSGEQFF.

The CDR3 sequence is CASSLGTSGRVEKTQYF. The DNA of the CDR3 is TGTGCCAGCAGCTTGGGGACTAGCGGGAGGGTCGAGAAGACCCAGTACTTC. The V call is TRBV5-4, the J call TRBJ2-5; TRBD2 matches at 15 bases. The CDR3 covers 17 residues. Germline V gene sequence: CDR1 SGHNT, CDR2 YYREEE (reference sequence). With V trimmed by 0 bases and J by 6 bases, 6 bases remained unmatched.

The rearrangement links TRBV18 to TRBJ1-2; tentatively, D is TRBD1 (5 bases). Germline V gives CDR1 KGHSH, CDR2 LQKENI. The CDR3 extends over 16 amino acids. Trimming stripped 3 bases from V and 1 base from J, with 15 bases between. CDR3 protein: CASSPPEGQLNYGYTF. The CDR3 nucleotides are TGTGCCAGCTCACCCCCCGAGGGGCAGCTTAACTATGGCTACACCTTC.